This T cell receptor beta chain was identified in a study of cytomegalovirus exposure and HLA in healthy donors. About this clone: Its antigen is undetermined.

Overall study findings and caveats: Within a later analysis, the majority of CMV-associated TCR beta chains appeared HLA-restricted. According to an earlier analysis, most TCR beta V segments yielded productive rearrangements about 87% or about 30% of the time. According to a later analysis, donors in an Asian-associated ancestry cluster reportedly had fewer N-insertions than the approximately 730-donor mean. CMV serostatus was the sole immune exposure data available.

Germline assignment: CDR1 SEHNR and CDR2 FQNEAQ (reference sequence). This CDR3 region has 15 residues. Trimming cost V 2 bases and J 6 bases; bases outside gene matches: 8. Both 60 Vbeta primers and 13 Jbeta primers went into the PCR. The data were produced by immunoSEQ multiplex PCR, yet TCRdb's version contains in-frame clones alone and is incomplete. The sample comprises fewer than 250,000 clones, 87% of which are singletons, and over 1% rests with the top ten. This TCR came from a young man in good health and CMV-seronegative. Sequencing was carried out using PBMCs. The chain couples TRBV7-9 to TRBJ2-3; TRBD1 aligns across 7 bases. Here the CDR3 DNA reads TGTGCCAGCAGCTTAAATACCGTCAGGGGGGATACGCAGTATTTT. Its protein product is CASSLNTVRGDTQYF.